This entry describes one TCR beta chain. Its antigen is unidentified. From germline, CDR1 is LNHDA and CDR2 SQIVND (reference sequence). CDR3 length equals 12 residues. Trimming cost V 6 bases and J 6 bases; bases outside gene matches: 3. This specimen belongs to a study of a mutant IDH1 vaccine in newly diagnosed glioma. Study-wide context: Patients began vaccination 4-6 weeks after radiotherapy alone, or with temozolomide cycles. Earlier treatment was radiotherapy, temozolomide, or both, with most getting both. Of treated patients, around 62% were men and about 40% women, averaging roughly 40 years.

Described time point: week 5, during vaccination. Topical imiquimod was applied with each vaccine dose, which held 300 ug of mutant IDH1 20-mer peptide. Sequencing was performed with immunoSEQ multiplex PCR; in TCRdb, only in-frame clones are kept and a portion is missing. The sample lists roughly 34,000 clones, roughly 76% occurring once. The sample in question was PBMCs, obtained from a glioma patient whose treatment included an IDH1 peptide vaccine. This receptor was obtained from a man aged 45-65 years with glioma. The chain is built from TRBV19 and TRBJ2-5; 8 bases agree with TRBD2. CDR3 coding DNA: TGTGCCAGTAGCTCGGGGGGGAAGACCCAGTACTTC. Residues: CASSSGGKTQYF.